Shown below are 27 T cell receptor beta chains from a single sample sequenced in a study of vaccination effects on CD4 cells after COVID-19. Cells that had been cultured for roughly 9 days were the source of isolated CD4+ T cells. The table came from immunoSEQ multiplex PCR; TCRdb's copy has only in-frame clones and leaves some out. This repertoire shows roughly 50,000 clones, approximately 70% found once; its top ten account for 4.5% to 7%. For these TCRs, the target antigens are not known. The material was CD4+ T cells from PBMCs cultured without peptide, obtained before COVID-19 vaccination. The receptors shown here come from a human donor who received a COVID-19 vaccine.

This clone was detected once. The chain is built from TRBV10-3 and TRBJ1-1; no reliable D call. CDR1 and CDR2 (germline): ENHRY, SYGVKD. The CDR3 is 14 residues long. V was pared by 8 bases and J by 4 bases, with 17 bases between. The CDR3 nucleotides are TGTGCCATCGGGAGACGGGGTGGTGTCACTGAAGCTTTCTTT. It encodes CAIGRRGGVTEAFF.

V and J are TRBV15 and TRBJ2-1; 10 bases are shared with TRBD1. The CDR3 is made up of 17 amino acids. Germline V CDR1 and CDR2: LNHNV, YYDKDF (reference sequence). V lost 8 bases to trimming and J lost 0 bases; unmatched junction nucleotides: 10. DNA of the CDR3: TGTGCCACCCACCCGGGGGGACAGGGGAACTCCTACAATGAGCAGTTCTTC. Translating gives CATHPGGQGNSYNEQFF.

The V call is TRBV29-1, the J call TRBJ1-1; D gene uncertain. Looked up from germline, CDR1 is SQVTM and CDR2 is ANQGSEA. V lost 7 bases and J lost 3, with 6 bases in between. This CDR3 region has 10 residues. For the CDR3, the DNA is TGCAGCGGTGGGGACACTGAAGCTTTCTTT. Its protein product is CSGGDTEAFF.

This sequence joins TRBV2 and TRBJ1-5; D possibly corresponds to TRBD1 (6 bases). Germline assignment: CDR1 SNHLY and CDR2 FYNNEI. The CDR3 totals 17 residues. The ends were cut back, 4 bases at V and 1 base at J, with 17 bases in the middle. CDR3 sequence: CASSGQVGSASNQPQHF. The CDR3 DNA follows: TGTGCCAGCAGTGGACAGGTAGGCAGCGCCAGCAATCAGCCCCAGCATTTT.

The V call is TRBV5-1, the J call TRBJ1-1; 9 bases are shared with TRBD1. This CDR3 spans 14 amino acids. Germline V gives CDR1 SGHRS, CDR2 YFSETQ. With V trimmed by 4 bases and J by 6 bases, 7 bases remained unmatched. CDR3 in DNA: TGCGCCAGCAGCCCCCCGGGACAGGGCGCTGAAGCTTTCTTT. It specifies CASSPPGQGAEAFF. The full variable domain, its missing parts supplied by reference TRBV5-1 and TRBJ1-1, is KAGVTQTPRYLIKTRGQQVTLSCSPISGHRSVSWYQQTPGQGLQFLFEYFSETQRNKGNFPGRFSGRQFSNSRSEMNVSTLELGDSALYLCASSPPGQGAEAFFGQGTRLTVV.

The chain recombines TRBV19 with TRBJ1-5; TRBD1 aligns across 8 bases. J lost 0 bases, V lost 7 bases, and 11 bases had no gene match. The germline V gene has CDR1 LNHDA and CDR2 SQIVND (reference sequence). The CDR3 contains 17 residues. CDR3: CASNPTPDRGSNQPQHF. The CDR3 bases are TGTGCCAGTAACCCAACCCCAGACAGGGGTAGCAATCAGCCCCAGCATTTT.

This clone was found a few times. The V gene is TRBV19, the J gene TRBJ1-1; 7 bases line up with TRBD1. The V segment lost 6 bases and the J segment 7 bases; nucleotides outside the gene matches: 14. Germline V gene sequence: CDR1 LNHDA, CDR2 SQIVND (reference sequence). The CDR3 sequence is 15 residues long. The CDR3, as DNA: TGTGCCAGTAGCCAGGGGGGGACCCCGGGTGGTGAAGCTTTCTTT. Its protein is CASSQGGTPGGEAFF.

This clone was found a few times. The rearrangement links TRBV20-1 to TRBJ1-2; D is possibly TRBD1 (6 bases). CDR1 is DFQATT, CDR2 SNEGSKA, per germline (reference sequence). Trimming cost V 6 bases and J 6 bases, with 11 bases left between them. The CDR3 extends over 11 amino acids. CDR3 in DNA: TGCAGTGCCCTGGGGGGGCATGGCTACACCTTC. Translation gives CSALGGHGYTF.

This clone was counted only a few times. J is TRBJ2-7 and V is TRBV7-2; TRBD2 is a possible D gene (6 bases). V lost 1 base, J lost 6 bases, and 10 bases lay in between. Germline V CDR1 and CDR2: SGHTA, FQGNSA. The CDR3 runs to 13 residues. The CDR3 sequence: CASSLGLVLEQYF. The CDR3 region has the DNA TGTGCCAGCAGCTTAGGACTAGTTCTCGAGCAGTACTTC.

The rearrangement uses TRBV11-3 and TRBJ2-2, with TRBD2 matching over 14 bases. V shed 0 bases and J 5 bases; nucleotides not matched to a gene: 5. The CDR3 spans 18 residues. Germline V gene sequence: CDR1 SGHNT, CDR2 YENEEA. CDR3 DNA sequence: TGTGCCAGCAGCTTAGATAGGACTAGCGGGAGGCAAACCGGGGAGCTGTTTTTT. The encoded protein is CASSLDRTSGRQTGELFF.

The chain is built from TRBV5-4 and TRBJ1-2; D gene uncertain. Between the trimmed V and J ends, which lost 3 bases and 6 bases, there was a span of 12 bases. This CDR3 is built from 13 residues. Germline V gene data show CDR1 as SGHNT and CDR2 as YYREEE (reference sequence). The CDR3 DNA sequence: TGTGCCAGCAGCTCTACAGTGGGCGATGGCTACACCTTC. This gives the protein CASSSTVGDGYTF.

This clone was seen just once. The CDR3: CASSLQLSSGRYEQFF. CDR3 in DNA: TGTGCCAGCAGCTTGCAGTTGTCTAGCGGGAGGTATGAGCAGTTCTTC. The rearrangement uses TRBV5-6 and TRBJ2-1, with TRBD2 identical over 11 bases. With 1 base clipped from V and 8 bases from J, the junction kept 8 bases outside the gene matches. The germline V gene has CDR1 SGHDT and CDR2 YYEEEE. The CDR3 totals 16 residues.

The chain uses TRBV28 and TRBJ2-2; 9 bases fit TRBD2. Per germline, CDR1 MDHEN and CDR2 SYDVKM. The length of the CDR3 is 17 residues. J lost 4 bases, V lost 6 bases, and 12 bases had no gene match. CDR3 residues: CASSLSGRIGGTGELFF. The CDR3 DNA reads TGTGCCAGCAGCCTGAGCGGGAGGATCGGTGGCACCGGGGAGCTGTTTTTT. Looking up the rest from reference TRBV28 and TRBJ2-2 gives the full variable domain: DVKVTQSSRYLVKRTGEKVFLECVQDMDHENMFWYRQDPGLGLRLIYFSYDVKMKEKGDIPEGYSVSREKKERFSLILESASTNQTSMYLCASSLSGRIGGTGELFFGEGSRLTVL.

The rearrangement joins TRBV5-4 to TRBJ2-7, with no clear D. In germline, CDR1 is SGHNT, CDR2 YYREEE (reference sequence). Trimming shortened V by 3 bases and J by 1 base, and 14 bases separated the two germline ends. There are 15 residues in the CDR3. The CDR3 coding sequence is TGTGCCAGCAGCTCCCCCGTTGGCAGTTCCTACGAGCAGTACTTC. Translation: CASSSPVGSSYEQYF.

The J gene is TRBJ2-1, the V gene TRBV7-9, with TRBD1 identical over 9 bases. V lost 4 bases, J lost 7 bases, and 11 bases stayed unmatched. Germline CDR1 is SEHNR and CDR2 is FQNEAQ (reference sequence). CDR3 length equals 16 residues. CDR3 sequence reads: CASSSSGTGRLNEQFF. The CDR3 region has the DNA TGTGCCAGCAGCTCCTCCGGGACAGGGCGTTTAAATGAGCAGTTCTTC.

The rearrangement joins TRBV7-9 to TRBJ1-3; tentative D call: TRBD1 (6 bases). The germline V gene has CDR1 SEHNR and CDR2 FQNEAQ (reference sequence). With 4 bases removed from V and 0 bases from J, the gap between germline ends came to 10 bases. CDR3 length: 15 amino acids. The CDR3 spells CASSSDRNSGNTIYF. CDR3 DNA sequence: TGTGCCAGCAGCTCGGACAGAAACTCTGGAAACACCATATATTTT.

The V gene is TRBV5-1, the J gene TRBJ2-2; no clear D gene. Germline V gene data show CDR1 as SGHRS and CDR2 as YFSETQ. This CDR3 is 14 amino acids long. Trimming left V 4 bases short and J 2 bases short, with 9 bases between. CDR3 sequence: CASSPGPNTGELFF. The CDR3 DNA reads as TGCGCCAGCAGCCCTGGACCAAACACCGGGGAGCTGTTTTTT.

This clone is a singleton in its sample. The J gene is TRBJ2-3, the V gene TRBV12-3 or TRBV12-4; perhaps TRBD1 as D (6 bases). The CDR3 has 13 residues. V lost 8 bases, J lost 0 bases, and 9 bases lay in between. The CDR3 region has the DNA TGTGCCAGCCGACAGGCCAGCACAGATACGCAGTATTTT. It translates to CASRQASTDTQYF.

This clone has just a few counts. Other DNA sequences in the same sample also yield this CDR3. The rearrangement uses TRBV5-8 and TRBJ2-3, with TRBD2 matching 7 bases. CDR1 SGHTS and CDR2 YDEGEE come from the germline V gene. The CDR3 has 14 amino acids. Trimming at V came to 4 bases and at J to 2 bases, leaving 4 bases not matched to a gene. CDR3 in amino acids: CASSPGLPTDTQYF. The DNA of the CDR3 is TGTGCCAGCAGCCCGGGACTACCCACAGATACGCAGTATTTT.

The chain carries TRBV30 and TRBJ1-4, with D unresolved. Germline assignment: CDR1 GTSNPN and CDR2 SVGIG (reference sequence). The CDR3 is made up of 14 amino acids. Trimming removed 0 bases from V and 3 bases from J, with 8 bases in between. The CDR3 spells CAWSVRAANEKLFF. For the CDR3, the DNA is TGTGCCTGGAGTGTACGGGCAGCTAATGAAAAACTGTTTTTT. The full variable domain, its missing parts supplied by reference TRBV30 and TRBJ1-4, is SQTIHQWPATLVQPVGSPLSLECTVEGTSNPNLYWYRQAAGRGLQLLFYSVGIGQISSEVPQNLSASRPQDRQFILSSKKLLLSDSGFYLCAWSVRAANEKLFFGSGTQLSVL.

The chain uses TRBV4-3 and TRBJ1-2; D gene ambiguous. Germline CDR1 reads LGHNA; CDR2 reads YSLEER. The CDR3 length is 12 residues. Trimming pared 1 base from V and 0 bases from J, leaving 0 bases between. The CDR3 sequence: CASSQANYGYTF. The CDR3 coding sequence is TGCGCCAGCAGCCAAGCTAACTATGGCTACACCTTC.

This chain uses TRBV29-1 with TRBJ1-2; the D gene is possibly TRBD1 (5 bases). There are 13 residues in the CDR3. Trimming removed 4 bases at V and 5 bases at J, with 14 bases between. The germline V gene has CDR1 SQVTM and CDR2 ANQGSEA. The CDR3 DNA is TGCAGCGTTGCCTACGGGACGGATTATGGCTACACCTTC. This translates into CSVAYGTDYGYTF.

V usage is TRBV30 and J usage is TRBJ1-4; TRBD1 is a possible D gene (6 bases). V was cut by 2 bases and J by 8 bases, with 18 bases left in between. Looked up from germline, CDR1 is GTSNPN and CDR2 is SVGIG (reference sequence). This CDR3 has 15 residues. CDR3 bases: TGTGCCTGGAGTATCGGACAGTCGGGGAGCGAAAAACTGTTTTTT. Amino acids: CAWSIGQSGSEKLFF.

The chain joins TRBV30 to TRBJ2-1, with a tentative D call TRBD2 (6 bases). Germline-derived CDR1 and CDR2 are GTSNPN and SVGIG (reference sequence). This CDR3 comprises 12 residues. V shed 5 bases and J shed 7 bases, with 12 bases lying between them. CDR3: CAWRDSKNEQFF. DNA for the CDR3: TGTGCCTGGCGGGACTCCAAGAATGAGCAGTTCTTC.

The genes are TRBV24-1 and TRBJ1-2; D is unclear. This CDR3 region has 11 residues. Germline V lookup: CDR1 KGHDR, CDR2 SFDVKD. The V and J ends lost 9 bases and 4 bases respectively, with 8 bases between them. This CDR3 reads CATEGFYGYTF. The CDR3 nucleotides are TGTGCCACCGAGGGCTTCTATGGCTACACCTTC.

This clone is a singleton in its sample. This chain uses TRBV18 with TRBJ1-1; D is perhaps TRBD1 (5 bases). CDR3 size: 13 residues. From germline, CDR1 is KGHSH and CDR2 LQKENI. Trimming removed 6 bases from V and 3 bases from J, with 11 bases in between. The CDR3 reads CASSPGLDTEAFF. The CDR3 region has the DNA TGTGCCAGCTCCCCAGGGTTAGACACTGAAGCTTTCTTT.

In DNA form, the CDR3 reads TGTGCCAGCAGCCAAGATCGGCTTCTTGGGTACAATGAGCAGTTCTTC. Amino acid sequence: CASSQDRLLGYNEQFF. The chain joins TRBV14 to TRBJ2-1; D remains ambiguous. V lost 0 bases to trimming and J lost 4 bases, with 13 bases between them. The CDR3 loop spans 16 amino acids. CDR1 is SGHDN and CDR2 is FVKESK in the germline V gene.